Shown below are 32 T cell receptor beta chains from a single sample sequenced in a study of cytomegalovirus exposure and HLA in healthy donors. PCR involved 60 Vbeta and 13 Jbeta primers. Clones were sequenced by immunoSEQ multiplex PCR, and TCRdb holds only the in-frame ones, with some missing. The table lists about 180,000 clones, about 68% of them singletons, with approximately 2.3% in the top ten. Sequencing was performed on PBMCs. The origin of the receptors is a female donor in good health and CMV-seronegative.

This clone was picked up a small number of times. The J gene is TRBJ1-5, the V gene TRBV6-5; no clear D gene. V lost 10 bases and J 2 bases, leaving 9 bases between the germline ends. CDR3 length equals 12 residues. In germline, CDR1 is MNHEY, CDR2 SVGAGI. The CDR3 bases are TGTGCCACCCGGGATGGCAATCAGCCCCAGCATTTT. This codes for CATRDGNQPQHF.

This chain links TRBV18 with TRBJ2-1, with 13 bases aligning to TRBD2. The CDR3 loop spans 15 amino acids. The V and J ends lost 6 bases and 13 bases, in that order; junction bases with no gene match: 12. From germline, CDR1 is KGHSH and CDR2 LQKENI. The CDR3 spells CASSLGTSGVRKQFF. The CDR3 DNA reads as TGTGCCAGCTCGCTGGGGACTAGCGGGGTAAGAAAACAGTTCTTC.

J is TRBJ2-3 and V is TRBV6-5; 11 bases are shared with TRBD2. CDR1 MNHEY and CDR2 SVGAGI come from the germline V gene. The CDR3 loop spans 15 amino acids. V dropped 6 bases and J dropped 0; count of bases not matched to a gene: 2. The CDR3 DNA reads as TGTGCCAGCAGCCCTAGCGGGGGGAGCACAGATACGCAGTATTTT. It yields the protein CASSPSGGSTDTQYF.

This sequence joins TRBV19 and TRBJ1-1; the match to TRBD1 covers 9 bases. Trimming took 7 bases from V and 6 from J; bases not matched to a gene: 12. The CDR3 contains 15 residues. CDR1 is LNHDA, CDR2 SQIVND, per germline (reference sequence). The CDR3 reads CASNDLQGAAAEAFF. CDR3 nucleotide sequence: TGTGCCAGTAACGACCTACAGGGGGCAGCGGCTGAAGCTTTCTTT.

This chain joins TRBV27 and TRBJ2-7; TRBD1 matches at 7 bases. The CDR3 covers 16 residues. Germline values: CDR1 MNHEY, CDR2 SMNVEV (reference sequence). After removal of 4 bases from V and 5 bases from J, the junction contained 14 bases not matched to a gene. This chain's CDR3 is CASSSPGDRASHEQYF. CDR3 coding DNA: TGTGCCAGCAGTTCCCCGGGCGACAGGGCCAGCCACGAGCAGTACTTC.

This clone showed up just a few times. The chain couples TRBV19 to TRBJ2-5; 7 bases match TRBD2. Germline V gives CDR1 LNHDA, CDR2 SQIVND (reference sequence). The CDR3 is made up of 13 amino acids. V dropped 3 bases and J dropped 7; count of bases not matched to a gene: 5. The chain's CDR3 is CASSIRGVVTQYF. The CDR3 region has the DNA TGTGCCAGTAGTATCCGGGGGGTAGTGACCCAGTACTTC.

The CDR3 here is CASSPLTGTYEQYF. The DNA of the CDR3 is TGTGCCAGCTCACCACTGACAGGGACCTACGAGCAGTACTTC. V is TRBV18 and J is TRBJ2-7, with 7 bases lining up with TRBD1. Germline loops: CDR1 KGHSH, CDR2 LQKENI. After removal of 1 base from V and 2 bases from J, the junction contained 2 bases not matched to a gene. The CDR3 totals 14 residues.

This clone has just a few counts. This chain's CDR3 is CSVRGGPPPHEQYF. CDR3 coding DNA: TGCAGCGTGAGGGGGGGACCTCCCCCCCACGAGCAGTACTTC. The V call is TRBV29-1, the J call TRBJ2-5, with D perhaps TRBD2 (7 bases). The end of the DNA fits TRBJ2-7 better, so the J call may be wrong. Germline V gene lookup returns CDR1 SQVTM and CDR2 ANQGSEA. The CDR3 has 14 amino acids.

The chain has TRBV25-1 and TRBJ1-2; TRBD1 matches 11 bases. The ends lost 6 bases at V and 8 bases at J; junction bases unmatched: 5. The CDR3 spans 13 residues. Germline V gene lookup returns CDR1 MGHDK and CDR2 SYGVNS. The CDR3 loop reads CASRPGQGDGYTF. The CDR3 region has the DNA TGTGCCAGCAGGCCGGGACAGGGGGACGGCTACACCTTC.

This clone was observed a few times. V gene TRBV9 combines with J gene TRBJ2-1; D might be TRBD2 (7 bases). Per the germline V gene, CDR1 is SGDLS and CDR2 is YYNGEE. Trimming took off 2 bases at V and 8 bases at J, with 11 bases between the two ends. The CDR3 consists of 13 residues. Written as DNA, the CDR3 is TGTGCCAGCAGCGTGGGGGGGCGGGATGAGCAGTTCTTC. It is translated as CASSVGGRDEQFF.

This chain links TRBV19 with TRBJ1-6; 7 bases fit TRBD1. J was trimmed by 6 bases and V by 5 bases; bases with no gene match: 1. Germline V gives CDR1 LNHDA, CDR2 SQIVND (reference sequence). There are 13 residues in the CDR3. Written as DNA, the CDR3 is TGTGCCAGTAGTGACAGGGTTAATTCACCCCTCCACTTT. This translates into CASSDRVNSPLHF.

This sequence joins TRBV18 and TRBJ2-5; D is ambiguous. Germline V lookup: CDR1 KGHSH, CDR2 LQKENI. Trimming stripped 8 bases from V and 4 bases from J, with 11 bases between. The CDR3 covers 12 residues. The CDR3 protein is CASAGLLETQYF. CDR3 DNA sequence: TGTGCCAGCGCCGGGTTGTTAGAGACCCAGTACTTC. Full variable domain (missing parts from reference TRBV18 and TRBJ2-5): NAGVMQNPRHLVRRRGQEARLRCSPMKGHSHVYWYRQLPEEGLKFMVYLQKENIIDESGMPKERFSAEFPKEGPSILRIQQVVRGDSAAYFCASAGLLETQYFGPGTRLLVL.

This chain's CDR3 is CASTTNRGGPNYGYTF. DNA of the CDR3: TGTGCCAGCACTACAAATCGGGGGGGGCCGAACTATGGCTACACCTTC. The rearrangement uses TRBV28 and TRBJ1-2; the D gene is possibly TRBD1 (6 bases). Trimming pared 7 bases from V and 2 bases from J, leaving 20 bases between. CDR1 and CDR2 (germline): MDHEN, SYDVKM. CDR3 length: 16 amino acids.

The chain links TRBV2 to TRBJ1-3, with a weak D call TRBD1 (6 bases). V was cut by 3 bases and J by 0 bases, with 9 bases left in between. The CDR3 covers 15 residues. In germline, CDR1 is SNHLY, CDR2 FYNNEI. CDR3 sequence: CASSEGQHSGNTIYF. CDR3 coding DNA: TGTGCCAGCAGTGAGGGACAACACTCTGGAAACACCATATATTTT.

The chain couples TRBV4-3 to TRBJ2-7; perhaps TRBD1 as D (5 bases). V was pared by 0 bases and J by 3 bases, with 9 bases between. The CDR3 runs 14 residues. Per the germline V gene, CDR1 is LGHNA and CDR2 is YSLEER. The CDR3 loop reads CASSQDGHGYEQYF. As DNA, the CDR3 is TGCGCCAGCAGCCAAGACGGACACGGCTACGAGCAGTACTTC.

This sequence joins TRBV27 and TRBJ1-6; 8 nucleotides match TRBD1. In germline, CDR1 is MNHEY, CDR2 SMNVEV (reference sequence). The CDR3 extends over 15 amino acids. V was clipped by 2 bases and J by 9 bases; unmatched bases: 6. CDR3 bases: TGTGCCAGCAGTTTAATCGGACAGGGAGTTTCACCCCTCCACTTT. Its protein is CASSLIGQGVSPLHF.

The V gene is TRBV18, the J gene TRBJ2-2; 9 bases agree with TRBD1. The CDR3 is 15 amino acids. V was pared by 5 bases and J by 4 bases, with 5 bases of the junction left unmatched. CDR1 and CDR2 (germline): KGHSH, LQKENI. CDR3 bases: TGTGCCAGCTCATCGGACAGGGGTGGCACCGGGGAGCTGTTTTTT. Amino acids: CASSSDRGGTGELFF.

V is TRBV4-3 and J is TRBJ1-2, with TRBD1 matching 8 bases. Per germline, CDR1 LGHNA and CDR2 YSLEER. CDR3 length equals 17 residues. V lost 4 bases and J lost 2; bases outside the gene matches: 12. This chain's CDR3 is CASSRTIQGALNYGYTF. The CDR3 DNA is TGCGCCAGCAGCCGAACGATCCAGGGGGCGTTAAACTATGGCTACACCTTC.

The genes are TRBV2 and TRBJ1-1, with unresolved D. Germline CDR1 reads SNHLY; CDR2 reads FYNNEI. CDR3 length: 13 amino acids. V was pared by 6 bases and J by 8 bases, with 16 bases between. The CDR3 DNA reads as TGTGCCAGCAGGACCCCCGGACTGCGAGAAGCTTTCTTT. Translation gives CASRTPGLREAFF. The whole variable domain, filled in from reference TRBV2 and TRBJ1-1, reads EPEVTQTPSHQVTQMGQEVILRCVPISNHLYFYWYRQILGQKVEFLVSFYNNEISEKSEIFDDQFSVERPDGSNFTLKIRSTKLEDSAMYFCASRTPGLREAFFGQGTRLTVV.

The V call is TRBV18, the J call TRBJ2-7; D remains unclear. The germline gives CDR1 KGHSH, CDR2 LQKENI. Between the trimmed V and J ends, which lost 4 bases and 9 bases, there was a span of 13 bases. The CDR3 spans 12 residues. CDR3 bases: TGTGCCAGCTCACGCTTCCTAGGCGGGCAGTACTTC. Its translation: CASSRFLGGQYF.

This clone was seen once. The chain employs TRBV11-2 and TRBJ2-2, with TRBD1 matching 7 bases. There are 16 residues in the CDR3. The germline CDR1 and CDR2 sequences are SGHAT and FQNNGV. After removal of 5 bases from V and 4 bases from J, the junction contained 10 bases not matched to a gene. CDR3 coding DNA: TGTGCCAGCAGCACCAAACGACAGGGTGCCACCGGGGAGCTGTTTTTT. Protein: CASSTKRQGATGELFF.

The CDR3 loop reads CASNGQDNQPQHF. CDR3 bases: TGTGCCAGCAACGGACAGGACAATCAGCCCCAGCATTTT. This chain connects TRBV6-6 to TRBJ1-5; 7 nucleotides line up with TRBD1. Germline-derived CDR1 and CDR2 are MNHNY and SVGAGI (reference sequence). The V segment lost 7 bases and the J segment 3 bases; nucleotides outside the gene matches: 3. The CDR3 is 13 residues long.

Here the CDR3 DNA reads TGTGCCAGCAGCGGGGGGGCAGGGATGAACACTGAAGCTTTCTTT. Translation: CASSGGAGMNTEAFF. The chain carries TRBV5-4 and TRBJ1-1; TRBD1 might be the D (6 bases). This CDR3 spans 15 amino acids. From germline, CDR1 is SGHNT and CDR2 YYREEE (reference sequence). V lost 4 bases, J lost 0 bases, and 13 bases lay in between.

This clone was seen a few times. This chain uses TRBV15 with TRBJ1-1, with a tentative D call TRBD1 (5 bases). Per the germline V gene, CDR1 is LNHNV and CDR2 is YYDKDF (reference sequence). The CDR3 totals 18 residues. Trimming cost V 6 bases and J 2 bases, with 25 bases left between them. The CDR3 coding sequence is TGTGCCACCAGAGAAGGGGCAGGGATCTCCGCCTTTAACACTGAAGCTTTCTTT. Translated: CATREGAGISAFNTEAFF.

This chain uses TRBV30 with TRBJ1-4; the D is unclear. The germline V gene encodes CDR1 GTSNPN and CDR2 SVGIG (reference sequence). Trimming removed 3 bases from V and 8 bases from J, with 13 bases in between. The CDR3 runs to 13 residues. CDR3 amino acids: CAWRREASEKLFF. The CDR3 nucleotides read TGTGCCTGGAGGCGGGAAGCGTCCGAAAAACTGTTTTTT.

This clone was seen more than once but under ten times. This chain's CDR3 is CASSLGTGFIEQYF. CDR3 in DNA: TGTGCCAGCAGCTTAGGGACAGGATTTATCGAGCAGTACTTC. The V and J genes are TRBV7-6 and TRBJ2-7; 7 bases line up with TRBD1. Trimming took 1 base from V and 6 from J; bases not matched to a gene: 6. The CDR3 is 14 amino acids. The germline V gene encodes CDR1 SGHVS and CDR2 FNYEAQ.

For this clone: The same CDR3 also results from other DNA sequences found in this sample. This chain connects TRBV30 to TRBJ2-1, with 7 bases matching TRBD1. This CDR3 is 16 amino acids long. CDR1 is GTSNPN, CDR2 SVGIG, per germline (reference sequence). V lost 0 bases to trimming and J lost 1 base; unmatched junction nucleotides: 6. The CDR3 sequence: CAWSVPYRGSYNEQFF. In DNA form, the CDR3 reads TGTGCCTGGAGTGTGCCGTACAGGGGTTCCTACAATGAGCAGTTCTTC.

The CDR3 region has the DNA TGCGCCAGCAGGCAGGGGGTCGGCGGGACTGAAGCTTTCTTT. This translates into CASRQGVGGTEAFF. The chain has TRBV5-1 and TRBJ1-1, with 7 bases identical to TRBD1. Germline CDR1 reads SGHRS; CDR2 reads YFSETQ. The CDR3 extends over 14 amino acids. V trimming: 5 bases; J trimming: 5 bases; junction bases outside the gene matches: 9. Together with reference TRBV5-1 and TRBJ1-1, the CDR3 gives the full variable domain: KAGVTQTPRYLIKTRGQQVTLSCSPISGHRSVSWYQQTPGQGLQFLFEYFSETQRNKGNFPGRFSGRQFSNSRSEMNVSTLELGDSALYLCASRQGVGGTEAFFGQGTRLTVV.

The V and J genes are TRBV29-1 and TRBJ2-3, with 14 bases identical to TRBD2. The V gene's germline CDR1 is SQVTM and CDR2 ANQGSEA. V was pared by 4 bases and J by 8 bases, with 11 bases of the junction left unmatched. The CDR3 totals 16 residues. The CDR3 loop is CSVVRTSGGRGATQYF. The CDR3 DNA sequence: TGCAGCGTTGTAAGGACTAGCGGGGGGCGTGGGGCTACGCAGTATTTT.

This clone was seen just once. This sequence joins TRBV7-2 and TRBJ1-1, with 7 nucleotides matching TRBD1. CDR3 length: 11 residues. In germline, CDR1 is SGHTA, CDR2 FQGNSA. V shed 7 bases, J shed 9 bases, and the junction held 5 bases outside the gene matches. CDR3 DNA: TGTGCCAGCATCGCAGGGGGTAAAGCTTTCTTT. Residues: CASIAGGKAFF.

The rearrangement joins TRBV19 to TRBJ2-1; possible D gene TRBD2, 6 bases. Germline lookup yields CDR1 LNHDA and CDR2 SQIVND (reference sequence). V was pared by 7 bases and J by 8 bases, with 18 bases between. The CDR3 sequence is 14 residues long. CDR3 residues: CASKSMTSRDEQFF. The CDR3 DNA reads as TGTGCCAGTAAGTCGATGACTAGTCGCGATGAGCAGTTCTTC.

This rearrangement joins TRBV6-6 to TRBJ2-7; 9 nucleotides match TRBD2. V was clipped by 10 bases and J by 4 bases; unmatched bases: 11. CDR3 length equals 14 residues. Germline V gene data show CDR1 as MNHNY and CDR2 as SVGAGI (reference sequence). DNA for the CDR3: TGTGCCACTCTGCGGGCTAGCGGGATATACGAGCAGTACTTC. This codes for CATLRASGIYEQYF.